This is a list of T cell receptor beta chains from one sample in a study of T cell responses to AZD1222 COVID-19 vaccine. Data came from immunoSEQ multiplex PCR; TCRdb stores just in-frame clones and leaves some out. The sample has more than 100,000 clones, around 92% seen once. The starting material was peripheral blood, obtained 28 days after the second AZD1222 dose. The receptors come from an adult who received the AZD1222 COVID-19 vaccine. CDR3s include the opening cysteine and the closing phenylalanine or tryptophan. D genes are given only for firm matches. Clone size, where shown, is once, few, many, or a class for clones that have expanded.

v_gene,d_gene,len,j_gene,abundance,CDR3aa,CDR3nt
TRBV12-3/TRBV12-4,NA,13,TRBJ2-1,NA,CASSPSGQSEQFF,TGTGCCAGCAGCCCCAGCGGGCAGTCTGAGCAGTTCTTC
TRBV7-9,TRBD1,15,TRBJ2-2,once,CASSRDRGPTGELFF,TGTGCCAGCAGCCGGGACAGGGGGCCAACCGGGGAGCTGTTTTTT
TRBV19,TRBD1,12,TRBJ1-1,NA,CASTHRGTEAFF,TGTGCCAGTACCCACAGGGGCACTGAAGCTTTCTTT
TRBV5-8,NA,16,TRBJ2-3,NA,CASSLGRGSGTDTQYF,TGTGCCAGCAGCTTGGGGAGAGGGAGCGGCACAGATACGCAGTATTTT
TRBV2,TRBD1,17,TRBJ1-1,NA,CASSTTAFGQGITEAFF,TGTGCCAGCAGTACTACGGCATTCGGACAGGGAATCACTGAAGCTTTCTTT
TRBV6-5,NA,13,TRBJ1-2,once,CASIVQVGYGYTF,TGTGCCAGCATTGTCCAAGTGGGCTATGGCTACACCTTC
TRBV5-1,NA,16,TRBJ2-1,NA,CASSSQGLTLLNEQFF,TGCGCCAGCAGCTCACAGGGCCTTACCCTCCTAAATGAGCAGTTCTTC
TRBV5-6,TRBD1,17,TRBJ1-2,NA,CASSLAGGEGANYGYTF,TGTGCCAGCAGCTTGGCCGGGGGAGAGGGGGCAAACTATGGCTACACCTTC
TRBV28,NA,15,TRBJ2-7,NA,CASRPTTGFIYEQYF,TGTGCCAGCAGACCGACTACAGGGTTCATCTACGAGCAGTACTTC
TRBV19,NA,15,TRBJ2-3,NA,CASSNLRGNTDTQYF,TGTGCCAGTAGTAACCTCAGAGGGAACACAGATACGCAGTATTTT
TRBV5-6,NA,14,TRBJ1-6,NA,CASSMGRYNSPLHF,TGTGCCAGCAGCATGGGACGGTATAATTCACCCCTCCACTTT
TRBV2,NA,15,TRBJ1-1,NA,CASSETRQSNTEAFF,TGTGCCAGCAGTGAAACTAGACAGTCTAACACTGAAGCTTTCTTT
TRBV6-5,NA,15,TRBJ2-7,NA,CASSKRQDVPYEQYF,TGTGCCAGCAGCAAAAGACAGGACGTCCCCTACGAGCAGTACTTC
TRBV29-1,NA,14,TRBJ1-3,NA,CSVKQGRTGNTIYF,TGCAGCGTTAAACAGGGTAGAACTGGAAACACCATATATTTT
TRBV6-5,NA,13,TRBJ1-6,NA,CASSLDLNSPLHF,TGTGCCAGCAGTTTGGACCTTAATTCACCCCTCCACTTT
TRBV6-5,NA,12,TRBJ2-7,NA,CASSYSQYEQYF,TGTGCCAGCAGTTACTCTCAATACGAGCAGTACTTC
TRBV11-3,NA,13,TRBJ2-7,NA,CASSLQENYEQYF,TGTGCCAGCAGCCTACAGGAGAACTACGAGCAGTACTTC
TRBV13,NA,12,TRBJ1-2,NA,CASSFGGNGYTF,TGTGCCAGCAGCTTTGGAGGGAATGGCTACACCTTC
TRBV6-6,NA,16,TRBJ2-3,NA,CASSYSKRGGTDTQYF,TGTGCCAGCAGTTACTCGAAACGCGGGGGCACAGATACGCAGTATTTT
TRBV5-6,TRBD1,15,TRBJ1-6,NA,CASSSGTGDNSPLHF,TGTGCCAGCAGCTCGGGGACAGGGGATAATTCACCCCTCCACTTT
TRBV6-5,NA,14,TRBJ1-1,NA,CASSYSTGGTEAFF,TGTGCCAGCAGTTACTCGACCGGAGGGACTGAAGCTTTCTTT
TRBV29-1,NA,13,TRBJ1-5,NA,CSVAQGLNQPQHF,TGCAGCGTTGCCCAGGGGTTAAATCAGCCCCAGCATTTT
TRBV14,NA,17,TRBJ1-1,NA,CASSQIGSKSDNTEAFF,TGTGCCAGCAGCCAAATAGGGTCAAAATCAGATAACACTGAAGCTTTCTTT
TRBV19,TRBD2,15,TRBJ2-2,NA,CAGRTSGSGTGELFF,TGTGCCGGTAGGACGAGCGGGAGCGGCACCGGGGAGCTGTTTTTT
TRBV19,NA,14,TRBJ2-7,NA,CASSTQGGSYEQYF,TGTGCCAGTAGTACCCAGGGGGGATCCTACGAGCAGTACTTC
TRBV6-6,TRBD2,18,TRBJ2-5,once,CASSRGGLAGGAGETQYF,TGTGCCAGCAGTCGAGGGGGACTAGCGGGAGGGGCGGGAGAGACCCAGTACTTC
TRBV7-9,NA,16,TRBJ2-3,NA,CASSLGTTDATDTQYF,TGTGCCAGCAGCTTAGGTACGACAGATGCAACAGATACGCAGTATTTT
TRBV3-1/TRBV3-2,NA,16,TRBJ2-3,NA,CASSQDGHTLADTQYF,TGTGCCAGCAGCCAAGATGGTCATACTTTGGCCGATACGCAGTATTTT
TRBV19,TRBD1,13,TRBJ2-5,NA,CASTGTDQETQYF,TGTGCCAGTACGGGGACAGACCAAGAGACCCAGTACTTC
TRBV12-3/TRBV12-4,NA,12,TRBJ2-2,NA,CASSSGTGELFF,TGTGCCAGCAGTTCCGGCACCGGGGAGCTGTTTTTT
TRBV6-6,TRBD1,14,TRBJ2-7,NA,CASRSGQSPYEQYF,TGTGCCAGCCGCTCGGGACAGAGCCCCTACGAGCAGTACTTC
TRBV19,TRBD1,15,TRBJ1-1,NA,CASSIASDRGREAFF,TGTGCCAGTAGTATTGCTTCAGACAGGGGACGTGAAGCTTTCTTT
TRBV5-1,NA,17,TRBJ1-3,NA,CASSLAGMGDSGNTIYF,TGCGCCAGCAGCTTGGCCGGTATGGGGGACTCTGGAAACACCATATATTTT
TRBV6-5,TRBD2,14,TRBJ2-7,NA,CASSSSSGSYEQYF,TGTGCCAGCAGTTCATCTAGCGGGAGCTACGAGCAGTACTTC
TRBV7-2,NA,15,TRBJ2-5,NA,CASSFFGKGGETQYF,TGTGCCAGCAGCTTTTTTGGAAAAGGGGGGGAGACCCAGTACTTC
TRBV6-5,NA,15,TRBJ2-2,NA,CASSYSISSTGELFF,TGTGCCAGCAGTTACTCCATCTCTAGCACCGGGGAGCTGTTTTTT
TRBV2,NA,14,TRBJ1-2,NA,CASSRGTANYGYTF,TGTGCCAGCAGTCGCGGGACCGCTAACTATGGCTACACCTTC
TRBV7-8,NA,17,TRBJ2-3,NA,CASSLSRFRERGDTQYF,TGTGCCAGCAGCTTAAGTAGATTCCGGGAGAGGGGCGATACGCAGTATTTT
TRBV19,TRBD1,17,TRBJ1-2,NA,CASRPRGQGGRNYGYTF,TGTGCCAGTAGGCCACGGGGACAGGGAGGCAGAAACTATGGCTACACCTTC
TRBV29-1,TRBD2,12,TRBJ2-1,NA,CSVDASGSKQFF,TGCAGCGTTGACGCTAGCGGGAGTAAACAGTTCTTC
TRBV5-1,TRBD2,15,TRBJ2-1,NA,CASSWTSGDYNEQFF,TGCGCCAGCAGCTGGACTAGCGGGGACTACAATGAGCAGTTCTTC
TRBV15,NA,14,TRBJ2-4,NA,CATSRVRAKNIQYF,TGTGCCACCAGCAGAGTCAGGGCCAAAAACATTCAGTACTTC
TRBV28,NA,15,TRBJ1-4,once,CASSQTGLGGEKLFF,TGTGCCAGCAGTCAAACAGGGCTTGGGGGTGAAAAACTGTTTTTT
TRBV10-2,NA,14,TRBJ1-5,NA,CASSGDGGNQPQHF,TGCGCCAGCAGTGGCGACGGGGGGAATCAGCCCCAGCATTTT
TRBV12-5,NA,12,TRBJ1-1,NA,CASGLPGGSAFF,TGTGCTAGTGGTCTGCCGGGAGGGTCAGCTTTCTTT
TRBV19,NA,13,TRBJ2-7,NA,CATQKGPTYEQYF,TGTGCCACCCAGAAGGGACCCACCTACGAGCAGTACTTC
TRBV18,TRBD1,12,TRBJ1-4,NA,CASSLTGIELFF,TGTGCCAGCTCATTGACAGGGATAGAACTGTTTTTT
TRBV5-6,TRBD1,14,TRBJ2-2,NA,CASSDDRGLGELFF,TGTGCCAGCAGCGACGACAGGGGCTTAGGGGAGCTGTTTTTT
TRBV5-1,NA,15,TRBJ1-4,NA,CASSLEPDDNEKLFF,TGCGCCAGCAGCTTGGAGCCGGACGATAATGAAAAACTGTTTTTT
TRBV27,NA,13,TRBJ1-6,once,CASSFRDYSPLHF,TGTGCCAGCAGTTTTAGGGATTATTCACCCCTCCACTTT
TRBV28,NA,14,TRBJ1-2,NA,CASSFLGDNYGYTF,TGTGCCAGCAGTTTTTTGGGGGACAACTATGGCTACACCTTC